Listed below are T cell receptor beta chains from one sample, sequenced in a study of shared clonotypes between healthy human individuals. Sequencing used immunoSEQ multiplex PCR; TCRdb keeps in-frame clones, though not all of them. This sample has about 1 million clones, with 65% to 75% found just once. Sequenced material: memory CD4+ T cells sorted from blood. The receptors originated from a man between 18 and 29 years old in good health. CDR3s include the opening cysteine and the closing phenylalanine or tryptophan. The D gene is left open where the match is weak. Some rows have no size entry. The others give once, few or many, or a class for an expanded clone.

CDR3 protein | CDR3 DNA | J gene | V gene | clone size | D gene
CAWLPGGLDNYGYTF | TGTGCCTGGTTGCCAGGGGGACTCGATAACTATGGCTACACCTTC | TRBJ1-2 | TRBV30 | once | TRBD1
CASSQQGKAGELFF | TGTGCCAGCAGCCAACAGGGGAAGGCCGGGGAGCTGTTTTTT | TRBJ2-2 | TRBV5-8 | - | TRBD1
CASSYMPSRGEQFF | TGTGCCAGCAGCTACATGCCTAGTCGGGGTGAGCAGTTCTTC | TRBJ2-1 | TRBV7-9 | - | -
CATHSPGGVTEAFF | TGTGCCACCCACTCGCCGGGGGGAGTTACTGAAGCTTTCTTT | TRBJ1-1 | TRBV10-3 | - | -
CASRVDRGISRPLHF | TGTGCCAGCAGAGTGGACAGAGGTATAAGTCGACCCCTCCACTTT | TRBJ1-6 | TRBV6-1 | once | -
CASREQGANYEQYF | TGTGCCAGCAGAGAACAGGGGGCAAACTACGAGCAGTACTTC | TRBJ2-7 | TRBV6-5 | once | TRBD1
CASSSLVGLAYNEQFF | TGTGCCAGCAGCTCCCTTGTGGGACTGGCCTACAATGAGCAGTTCTTC | TRBJ2-1 | TRBV13 | - | -
CASHPPPGDTGNTIYF | TGTGCCAGCCACCCACCGCCGGGGGACACAGGAAACACCATATATTTT | TRBJ1-3 | TRBV5-4 | - | -
CAWSVPSGGLGEQFF | TGTGCCTGGAGTGTCCCTAGCGGGGGGTTAGGTGAGCAGTTCTTC | TRBJ2-1 | TRBV30 | - | TRBD2
CASSAIQGSGYTF | TGTGCCAGCAGCGCAATTCAGGGTTCTGGCTACACCTTC | TRBJ1-2 | TRBV7-9 | - | -
CASSPRLAGGVETQYF | TGTGCCAGCAGCCCACGACTAGCGGGAGGAGTCGAGACCCAGTACTTC | TRBJ2-5 | TRBV14 | - | TRBD2
CASSDSTGPTLEAFF | TGTGCCAGCAGTGATTCTACCGGGCCCACCCTTGAAGCTTTCTTT | TRBJ1-1 | TRBV6-6 | - | -
CASSQDQGGGLAGYNEQFF | TGCGCCAGCAGCCAAGATCAGGGGGGAGGACTAGCGGGGTACAATGAGCAGTTCTTC | TRBJ2-1 | TRBV4-1 | - | TRBD2
CASSHNSRGNRYNSPLHF | TGTGCCAGCAGCCATAACAGCAGGGGTAATAGGTATAATTCACCCCTCCACTTT | TRBJ1-6 | TRBV14 | - | -
CASSEPGGYEQYF | TGTGCCAGCAGTGAACCTGGCGGCTACGAGCAGTACTTC | TRBJ2-7 | TRBV25-1 | - | -
CASSPSGGSDTQYF | TGCGCCAGCAGCCCTAGCGGGGGTTCAGATACGCAGTATTTT | TRBJ2-3 | TRBV5-1 | - | TRBD2
CASSMGLGGPYGYTF | TGTGCCAGTAGTATGGGCTTGGGCGGTCCCTATGGCTACACCTTC | TRBJ1-2 | TRBV19 | - | -
CASTPGQGYEQYF | TGCGCCAGCACCCCCGGACAGGGGTACGAGCAGTACTTC | TRBJ2-7 | TRBV5-1 | - | TRBD1
CASSLGVAETQYF | TGCGCCAGCAGCTTGGGAGTAGCTGAGACCCAGTACTTC | TRBJ2-5 | TRBV5-1 | - | -
CASSPSGGGYTF | TGTGCCAGCTCACCTTCAGGGGGTGGCTACACCTTC | TRBJ1-2 | TRBV18 | - | TRBD1
CASSYSHRANTEAFF | TGTGCCAGCAGTTACTCGCACAGGGCGAACACTGAAGCTTTCTTT | TRBJ1-1 | TRBV6-6 | - | -